Sequencing of this T cell receptor (beta chain) was carried out in a study of beta chain features in type 1 diabetes. Only a few counts were recorded for this clone. Its specificity is unknown. Whole-study results and caveats: Within each of all four CD4+ subsets, Type 1 diabetes patients had TCRB CDR3s that were moderately but significantly shorter.

Investigators reverse transcribed all isolated RNA, so they sequenced expressed TCRB transcripts. The protocol was immunoSEQ multiplex PCR, while the TCRdb copy is restricted to in-frame clones and leaves out a portion. The table has some 700,000 clones, around an eighth seen once; the top ten hold 0.02% to 0.025%. This clonotype was sampled from a man between 18 and 29 years old with type 1 diabetes. Sequenced sample: naive CD4+ T cells from blood.

The DNA of the CDR3 is TGTGCCAGCAGCTTTGGGTCAGAAGAGACCCAGTACTTC. Translated: CASSFGSEETQYF. The rearrangement links TRBV7-2 to TRBJ2-5; D call uncertain. In germline, CDR1 is SGHTA, CDR2 FQGNSA. Trimming removed 3 bases from V and 3 bases from J, with 8 bases in between. This CDR3 has 13 residues.